The rows below give T cell receptor beta chains drawn from one sample of a study of T cell responses to AZD1222 COVID-19 vaccine. Repertoires were generated with immunoSEQ multiplex PCR, while TCRdb's copy carries only in-frame clones and drops some. The table records roughly 120,000 clones, roughly 88% of them present only once. The sequencing used peripheral blood, collected on day 0 of AZD1222 vaccination. The receptors stem from an adult in good health. The CDR3 runs from the conserved cysteine through the conserved F or W. The D gene is left open where the match is weak. Not every row has a clone size; where given, it reads once, few, many or a size class.

TRBV7-2	.	18	.	TRBJ1-3	CASSLEYFGGQKGNTIYF	TGTGCCAGCAGCTTAGAGTATTTTGGGGGGCAGAAAGGAAACACCATATATTTT
TRBV7-3	few	15	.	TRBJ2-5	CASSSQTPGAGTQYF	TGTGCCAGCAGCTCGCAGACGCCGGGAGCGGGGACCCAGTACTTC
TRBV19	.	11	.	TRBJ2-1	CASSGLSGRFF	TGTGCCAGTAGTGGATTAAGCGGTAGGTTCTTC
TRBV4-1	.	15	.	TRBJ1-2	CASSLSAGFQEGYTF	TGCGCCAGCAGCCTATCGGCGGGCTTTCAGGAAGGCTACACCTTC
TRBV5-4	.	12	.	TRBJ1-1	CASSWGNTEAFF	TGTGCCAGCAGCTGGGGTAACACTGAAGCTTTCTTT
TRBV5-4	once	15	.	TRBJ1-1	CASSPQMAENTEAFF	TGTGCCAGCAGCCCTCAGATGGCGGAGAACACTGAAGCTTTCTTT
TRBV3-1/TRBV3-2	.	14	.	TRBJ2-1	CASSQENLVAGKFF	TGTGCCAGCAGCCAAGAAAATCTGGTGGCTGGCAAGTTCTTC
TRBV6-5	once	13	.	TRBJ1-4	CASSYNSDEKLFF	TGTGCCAGCAGTTACAACTCAGATGAAAAACTGTTTTTT
TRBV7-8	.	15	.	TRBJ1-4	CASSLVGRANEKLFF	TGTGCCAGCAGCTTAGTCGGGAGAGCTAATGAAAAACTGTTTTTT
TRBV19	.	16	TRBD2	TRBJ2-7	CASSIGPGAGVYEQYF	TGTGCCAGTAGTATCGGTCCGGGAGCGGGAGTCTACGAGCAGTACTTC
TRBV12-3/TRBV12-4	once	13	.	TRBJ1-1	CASSLEGGAEAFF	TGTGCCAGCAGTTTGGAGGGCGGTGCTGAAGCTTTCTTT
TRBV9	once	15	.	TRBJ2-7	CASSVGQIGSYEQYF	TGTGCCAGCAGCGTAGGGCAGATTGGCTCCTACGAGCAGTACTTC
TRBV6-5	.	13	.	TRBJ1-2	CASRDTGIFGYTF	TGTGCCAGCAGGGATACAGGGATTTTTGGCTACACCTTC
TRBV4-1	.	12	.	TRBJ2-3	CASRSGSDTQYF	TGCGCCAGCAGGTCAGGTTCGGATACGCAGTATTTT
TRBV4-1	many	17	.	TRBJ1-2	CASSGWPRAVANYGYTF	TGCGCCAGCAGCGGCTGGCCAAGGGCGGTAGCTAACTATGGCTACACCTTC
TRBV14	.	14	.	TRBJ2-7	CASSQVGNYYEQYF	TGTGCCAGCAGCCAAGTAGGAAACTACTACGAGCAGTACTTC
TRBV4-2	.	14	.	TRBJ2-2	CASSQEYRSGELFF	TGTGCCAGCAGCCAAGAATACCGGAGCGGGGAGCTGTTTTTT
TRBV29-1	.	14	.	TRBJ2-5	CSIAGQGGGETQYF	TGCAGCATCGCGGGGCAGGGTGGAGGGGAGACCCAGTACTTC
TRBV11-2	.	15	TRBD1	TRBJ1-6	CASRKTGGDNSPLHF	TGTGCCAGCAGGAAGACAGGGGGTGATAATTCACCCCTCCACTTT
TRBV7-8	once	14	TRBD1	TRBJ2-7	CASSIWDSNYEQYF	TGTGCCAGCAGCATTTGGGACAGCAACTACGAGCAGTACTTC
TRBV19	.	16	.	TRBJ2-2	CASSIYDSVETGELFF	TGTGCCAGTAGTATATACGACTCCGTGGAGACCGGGGAGCTGTTTTTT
TRBV6-2/TRBV6-3	few	12	.	TRBJ1-4	CASSYSGEKLFF	TGTGCCAGCAGTTACTCCGGGGAAAAACTGTTTTTT
TRBV6-7	.	19	TRBD2	TRBJ2-1	CASSYGGTSGRETYNEQFF	TGTGCCAGCAGTTATGGTGGGACTAGCGGGAGAGAAACCTACAATGAGCAGTTCTTC
TRBV27	.	14	.	TRBJ2-3	CASSFSPGGNTQYF	TGTGCCAGCAGTTTTTCCCCAGGGGGGAATACGCAGTATTTT
TRBV5-1	.	15	TRBD1	TRBJ1-5	CASSSSTGGDQPQHF	TGCGCCAGCAGCTCGTCGACAGGGGGCGATCAGCCCCAGCATTTT
TRBV9	.	15	TRBD1	TRBJ2-1	CASSVAGQGYNEQFF	TGTGCCAGCAGCGTGGCGGGACAGGGGTACAATGAGCAGTTCTTC
TRBV5-6	.	15	TRBD1	TRBJ2-2	CASSLTGGITGELFF	TGTGCCAGCAGCTTAACAGGGGGCATCACCGGGGAGCTGTTTTTT
TRBV5-1	.	14	TRBD2	TRBJ2-3	CASSLGLATDTQYF	TGCGCCAGCAGCCTGGGACTAGCGACAGATACGCAGTATTTT
TRBV18	.	19	.	TRBJ2-7	CASSPLGSKGALVVPEQYF	TGTGCCAGCTCACCCCTTGGCAGCAAAGGGGCCCTCGTAGTCCCCGAGCAGTACTTC
TRBV2	.	14	TRBD2	TRBJ2-7	CASSRSGGVYEQYF	TGTGCCAGCAGTCGGTCGGGGGGGGTCTACGAGCAGTACTTC
TRBV9	.	14	.	TRBJ1-4	CASSVEGNGEKLFF	TGTGCCAGCAGCGTAGAGGGGAATGGGGAAAAACTGTTTTTT
TRBV15	.	16	TRBD1	TRBJ1-2	CATSRGRGQGSYGYTF	TGTGCCACCAGCAGAGGAAGGGGACAGGGTAGCTATGGCTACACCTTC
TRBV2	.	15	.	TRBJ2-1	CASSLTGTSYNEQFF	TGTGCCAGCAGTTTGACCGGAACGTCCTACAATGAGCAGTTCTTC
TRBV19	.	14	.	TRBJ2-2	CASSTRGSRGGLFF	TGTGCCAGTAGTACACGTGGTAGCAGGGGGGGGCTGTTTTTT
TRBV7-9	.	12	.	TRBJ1-2	CASSTDPYGYTF	TGTGCCAGCAGCACGGACCCGTATGGCTACACCTTC
TRBV5-1	.	14	.	TRBJ2-2	CASTSGTNTGELFF	TGCGCCAGCACCTCCGGGACAAACACCGGGGAGCTGTTTTTT
TRBV5-1	.	15	TRBD2	TRBJ2-1	CASSWTSGTASEQFF	TGCGCCAGCAGCTGGACTAGCGGGACCGCGAGTGAGCAGTTCTTC
TRBV30	.	13	TRBD1	TRBJ2-7	CARSGTDSYEQYF	TGTGCCCGATCCGGGACAGATTCCTACGAGCAGTACTTC
TRBV5-4	few	15	.	TRBJ2-4	CASSLSRGFGNIQYF	TGTGCCAGCAGCTTGAGTAGGGGCTTTGGAAACATTCAGTACTTC
TRBV30	.	13	TRBD1	TRBJ1-1	CAWQGQPSLEAFF	TGTGCCTGGCAGGGACAGCCGTCCCTCGAAGCTTTCTTT
TRBV4-1	.	16	TRBD1	TRBJ2-2	CASSSRTGKNTGELFF	TGCGCCAGCAGCTCCCGGACAGGGAAGAACACCGGGGAGCTGTTTTTT
TRBV7-7	.	14	.	TRBJ2-5	CASSFAGAGETQYF	TGTGCTAGCAGCTTTGCGGGGGCAGGGGAGACCCAGTACTTC
TRBV11-2	.	14	.	TRBJ1-2	CASSLANIAYGYTF	TGTGCCAGCAGCTTAGCTAACATCGCCTATGGCTACACCTTC
TRBV19	.	14	.	TRBJ2-3	CASSMGLGADTQYF	TGTGCCAGTAGTATGGGGTTGGGCGCAGATACGCAGTATTTT
TRBV20-1	.	13	.	TRBJ2-5	CSASYPGQETQYF	TGCAGTGCTAGTTACCCGGGCCAAGAGACCCAGTACTTC
TRBV5-6	.	15	.	TRBJ2-7	CASSSPPRGAYEQYF	TGTGCCAGCAGCTCCCCACCCAGGGGGGCCTACGAGCAGTACTTC
TRBV5-1	.	15	TRBD2	TRBJ2-5	CASSFSGRRQETQYF	TGCGCCAGCAGCTTCAGCGGGAGAAGACAAGAGACCCAGTACTTC
TRBV7-9	once	11	.	TRBJ2-3	CASADTSTQYF	TGTGCCAGCGCGGATACTTCGACCCAGTATTTT
TRBV5-1	few	14	.	TRBJ2-7	CASSIDRSYYEQYF	TGCGCCAGCAGCATTGACAGGTCCTACTACGAGCAGTACTTC
TRBV19	.	16	.	TRBJ1-1	CASSSQRGNPNTEAFF	TGTGCCAGTAGTTCCCAAAGAGGGAACCCGAACACTGAAGCTTTCTTT
TRBV19	.	15	TRBD1	TRBJ1-5	CASRFTGTGNQPQHF	TGTGCCAGTAGATTTACCGGGACAGGCAATCAGCCCCAGCATTTT
TRBV4-2	.	20	.	TRBJ2-3	CASSQVLSGISSGSTDTQYF	TGTGCCAGCAGCCAAGTTCTAAGTGGCATCTCCTCGGGTAGCACAGATACGCAGTATTTT
TRBV4-1	.	18	.	TRBJ1-1	CASSQGLLGRAGNTEAFF	TGCGCCAGCAGCCAAGGCCTCTTAGGACGGGCCGGGAACACTGAAGCTTTCTTT
TRBV11-2	.	15	TRBD1	TRBJ2-7	CASSLAGTGGHEQYF	TGTGCCAGCAGCCTGGCCGGGACAGGGGGCCACGAGCAGTACTTC
TRBV29-1	.	13	.	TRBJ2-5	CSVDSSSFLAQYF	TGCAGCGTTGATAGTTCGAGTTTCTTAGCCCAGTACTTC
TRBV18	.	15	.	TRBJ2-5	CASSPQGRSQETQYF	TGTGCCAGCTCACCACAGGGCCGCTCACAAGAGACCCAGTACTTC
TRBV10-2	.	14	.	TRBJ2-3	CASSDYGGTDTQYF	TGCGCCAGCAGTGACTACGGAGGCACAGATACGCAGTATTTT